The clone carrying this T cell receptor beta chain has only a few counts. The antigen is not known. The record originates from a study of T and B cells in COVID-19 patients. Study-level information: Of around 21 active-infection patients, more than 9 were critically ill with mechanical ventilation or extracorporeal membrane oxygenation.

BIOMED2 TRB-A/B primer pools were used in multiplex TRB PCR. TCRdb reprocessed the multiplex PCR reads with MiXCR, giving one entry per CDR3 protein. The sample contains fewer than 6,500 distinct CDR3 sequences, 20% of which appear only once. TRB was amplified from approximately 250-480 ng of blood genomic DNA. Findings and caveats of the study: Of 2,331 TCR clusters found only in the recovered cohort, a few dozen had low generation probability.

The sample taken for sequencing was blood. This clonotype was sampled from a human donor who had recovered from COVID-19.

CDR3 DNA sequence: TGCAGTGTTACAGGACAGTCGTACAATGAGCAGTTCTTC. This gives the protein CSVTGQSYNEQFF. The V call is TRBV20-1, the J call TRBJ2-1; tentative D call: TRBD1 (6 bases). The CDR3 extends over 13 amino acids. V was cut by 7 bases and J by 4 bases, with 14 bases left in between. From germline, CDR1 is DFQATT and CDR2 SNEGSKA (reference sequence).